This TCR beta chain came from a study of vaccination effects on CD4 cells after COVID-19. Study-level information: Post-vaccine specimens were collected at a median of 72 days following the second dose.

TCRdb keeps only in-frame clones here, not all; method: immunoSEQ multiplex PCR. The repertoire has tens of thousands of clones, under 75% of them found once; the top ten carry around 12%. The CDR3 extends over 14 amino acids. Germline V gene data show CDR1 as PRHDT and CDR2 as FYEKMQ (reference sequence). V was shortened by 1 base and J by 2 bases, with 9 bases between the two germline ends. ViraFEST expansion of antigen-specific CD4+ T cells with viral peptide pools preceded sequencing. When around nine days of culture had elapsed, CD4+ T cells were isolated. Each person got two doses of an mRNA SARS-CoV-2 vaccine, BNT162b2 or mRNA-1273. IL-2 medium supplanted half the medium on days 3 and 7. For this clone: What it binds is unknown.

This chain connects TRBV13 to TRBJ2-7, with D perhaps matching TRBD2 (6 bases). The TCR was taken from a human donor who received a COVID-19 vaccine. The specimen was CD4+ T cells from PBMCs cultured with HCoV-229E spike peptides, collected after COVID-19 vaccination. The CDR3 protein is CASSLAGSAYEQYF. CDR3 nucleotides: TGTGCCAGCAGCTTAGCCGGGAGCGCCTACGAGCAGTACTTC.